One sample yielded the 15 T cell receptor beta chains listed below, sequenced in a study of shared clonotypes between healthy human individuals. Produced via immunoSEQ multiplex PCR; TCRdb's table is partial and in-frame only. This sample has about 320,000 clones; roughly 87% occur once, and the top ten carry 15% to 20%. Input material: memory CD8+ T cells sorted from blood. The subset denotes: CD45RO+ cells pooled with CCR7-negative TemRA cells. These receptors all stem from a man between 18 and 29 years old in good health.

The V and J genes are TRBV6-1 and TRBJ2-3; D is unclear. This CDR3 spans 13 amino acids. The germline V and J ends were trimmed by 2 bases and 4 bases, with 7 bases remaining between them. Germline lookup yields CDR1 MNHNS and CDR2 SASEGT. The DNA of the CDR3 is TGTGCCAGCAGTGAATGGTGGGCAGATACGCAGTATTTT. The encoded protein is CASSEWWADTQYF.

For the CDR3, the DNA is TGTGCCAGCAGCGCGGGGGGACAGGGGTCATCCCTCTCCTACGAGCAGTACTTC. Its protein is CASSAGGQGSSLSYEQYF. The V and J genes are TRBV13 and TRBJ2-7; 10 bases agree with TRBD1. Looked up from germline, CDR1 is PRHDT and CDR2 is FYEKMQ (reference sequence). The CDR3 runs 18 residues. J was trimmed by 0 bases and V by 5 bases; bases with no gene match: 13. The entire variable domain, with the rest obtained from reference TRBV13 and TRBJ2-7, is as follows: AAGVIQSPRHLIKEKRETATLKCYPIPRHDTVYWYQQGPGQDPQFLISFYEKMQSDKGSIPDRFSAQQFSDYHSELNMSSLELGDSALYFCASSAGGQGSSLSYEQYFGPGTRLTVT.

This chain links TRBV15 with TRBJ1-2; 8 bases are a match to TRBD1. Germline lookup yields CDR1 LNHNV and CDR2 YYDKDF (reference sequence). The CDR3 consists of 17 residues. V was pared by 0 bases and J by 5 bases, with 11 bases of the junction left unmatched. CDR3 nucleotides: TGTGCCACCAGCAGAGATCTGGACAGGGCCTCTAGGTATGGCTACACCTTC. Its translation is CATSRDLDRASRYGYTF.

The gene calls are TRBV27 and TRBJ2-7; 8 nucleotides match TRBD1. This CDR3 spans 14 amino acids. From germline, CDR1 is MNHEY and CDR2 SMNVEV (reference sequence). Unmatched junction bases numbered 4, after V lost 2 bases and J lost 4 bases. CDR3 residues: CASSLAGQGYEQYF. The CDR3 bases are TGTGCCAGCAGTTTAGCCGGACAGGGTTACGAGCAGTACTTC.

The genes are TRBV5-4 and TRBJ2-7; D not resolved. CDR1 is SGHNT, CDR2 YYREEE, per germline (reference sequence). There are 12 residues in the CDR3. V lost 3 bases to trimming and J lost 2 bases, with 6 bases between them. CDR3 sequence reads: CASSYGTYEQYF. The DNA for the CDR3 is TGTGCCAGCAGCTACGGAACCTACGAGCAGTACTTC.

The J gene is TRBJ2-3, the V gene TRBV11-2, with 7 bases identical to TRBD2. J lost 4 bases, V lost 3 bases, and 7 bases had no gene match. This CDR3 has 15 residues. Germline values: CDR1 SGHAT, CDR2 FQNNGV. The chain's CDR3 is CASSLSLALADTQYF. DNA for the CDR3: TGTGCCAGCAGCTTGTCACTAGCGTTGGCAGATACGCAGTATTTT.

The chain carries TRBV30 and TRBJ1-2, with 11 bases fitting TRBD1. V was clipped by 4 bases and J by 4 bases; unmatched bases: 5. Germline CDR1 GTSNPN, CDR2 SVGIG (reference sequence). The CDR3 loop spans 14 amino acids. The CDR3 is CAWTVGTGGYGYTF. The CDR3 DNA is TGTGCCTGGACCGTGGGGACAGGGGGCTATGGCTACACCTTC.

The V and J genes are TRBV5-6 and TRBJ2-1; 9 nucleotides align to TRBD2. CDR1 is SGHDT and CDR2 is YYEEEE in the germline V gene. J gave up 4 bases and V 0 bases, and 2 bases lay outside the gene matches. The CDR3 spans 15 residues. CDR3 nucleotide sequence: TGTGCCAGCAGCTTGGGACTAGCGGTATACAATGAGCAGTTCTTC. Protein sequence: CASSLGLAVYNEQFF.

This clone appeared once. The chain couples TRBV29-1 to TRBJ2-5; D not certain. Trimming pared 4 bases from V and 1 base from J, leaving 4 bases between. This CDR3 is 11 amino acids long. Germline CDR1 SQVTM, CDR2 ANQGSEA. DNA for the CDR3: TGCAGCGTTGCCTTCCAAGAGACCCAGTACTTC. Protein product: CSVAFQETQYF.

The gene calls are TRBV4-1 and TRBJ1-6, with 9 bases identical to TRBD1. J was trimmed by 8 bases and V by 5 bases; bases with no gene match: 7. Germline values: CDR1 MGHRA, CDR2 YSYEKL. The CDR3 consists of 15 residues. The CDR3 nucleotides are TGCGCCAGCAGCGCAGGACAGGGGTGGGATTCACCCCTCCACTTT. Protein: CASSAGQGWDSPLHF.

The chain recombines TRBV6-5 with TRBJ2-3; no definite D call. The CDR3 has 16 residues. Germline loops: CDR1 MNHEY, CDR2 SVGAGI. The germline V and J ends were trimmed by 0 bases and 0 bases, with 10 bases remaining between them. The CDR3: CASSYSIRTSTDTQYF. The DNA for the CDR3 is TGTGCCAGCAGTTACTCGATTAGGACCAGCACAGATACGCAGTATTTT.

CDR3 region: CASSLGLANTGELFF. The CDR3 region has the DNA TGTGCCAGCAGCTTGGGACTAGCGAACACCGGGGAGCTGTTTTTT. The J gene is TRBJ2-2, the V gene TRBV7-6, with 8 bases identical to TRBD2. J gave up 0 bases and V 3 bases, and 0 bases lay outside the gene matches. Per the germline V gene, CDR1 is SGHVS and CDR2 is FNYEAQ. The CDR3 is 15 amino acids.

The chain has TRBV18 and TRBJ2-5; D is uncertain. The V and J ends lost 2 bases and 1 base respectively, with 5 bases between them. Germline lookup yields CDR1 KGHSH and CDR2 LQKENI. The CDR3 consists of 13 residues. The CDR3 sequence is CASSPEAQETQYF. The DNA for the CDR3 is TGTGCCAGCTCACCAGAGGCCCAAGAGACCCAGTACTTC.

This chain joins TRBV7-8 and TRBJ2-7, with D possibly matching TRBD2 (5 bases). V lost 4 bases and J lost 0, with 13 bases in between. This CDR3 spans 15 amino acids. The germline gives CDR1 SGHVS, CDR2 FQNEAQ. CDR3 bases: TGTGCCAGCAGCTGGTCACTAGACTACTCCTACGAGCAGTACTTC. The encoded protein is CASSWSLDYSYEQYF.

This sequence joins TRBV5-1 and TRBJ2-5, with a tentative D call TRBD2 (8 bases). The CDR3 contains 18 residues. V was clipped by 2 bases and J by 1 base, with 21 bases between them. From germline, CDR1 is SGHRS and CDR2 YFSETQ. The CDR3 loop is CASSLGTAGDVFQETQYF. The CDR3 nucleotides read TGCGCCAGCAGCTTAGGGACAGCGGGGGACGTCTTCCAAGAGACCCAGTACTTC.